This T cell receptor beta chain was documented in a study of vaccination effects on CD4 cells after COVID-19. At the level of the study: Participants were vaccinated with two doses of either the BNT162b2 or mRNA-1273 vaccine.

As concerns this clone: Its cognate antigen is unknown.

General study findings and limits: Healthy vaccinees showed cross-reactivity with common cold coronaviruses in only 1 of 255 vaccine-induced clones. Marked contraction was observed in infection-induced and vaccine-induced clones late after vaccination.

Pools of viral peptides were used by the ViraFEST assay to expand antigen-specific CD4+ T cells ahead of sequencing. The culture ran for about 11 days, and then CD4+ T cells were isolated. Vaccinated participants had no history of SARS-CoV-2 infection and tested negative for nucleocapsid antibodies. Half of the medium was exchanged for IL-2 medium on both days 3 and 7. The method was immunoSEQ multiplex PCR; TCRdb's version includes in-frame clones alone and lacks a portion of them. Here the sample spans tens of thousands of clones, about 60% being singletons. Per the germline V gene, CDR1 is MNHEY and CDR2 is SVGEGT. Trimming removed 4 bases at V and 11 bases at J, with 21 bases between. The CDR3 consists of 15 residues.

The clonotype originates from a human donor who received a COVID-19 vaccine. Material: CD4+ T cells from PBMCs cultured with HCoV-OC43 spike peptides, obtained before COVID-19 vaccination. As for subset: HCoV-OC43 spike overlapping peptide pool stimulation. The rearrangement links TRBV6-2 or TRBV6-3 to TRBJ2-1; a possible D gene is TRBD2 (7 bases). CDR3 amino acids: CASSWTGLGGTKQFF. The CDR3 bases are TGTGCCAGCAGTTGGACCGGACTAGGGGGGACAAAGCAGTTCTTC.